This T cell receptor (beta chain) was sequenced during a study of shared clonotypes between healthy human individuals (dated by TCRdb to the early 2020s). General notes on the study: The cohort comprised two women and a few men aged 18 to 49 years. Per donor, three plates each were used for CD4 naive and CD4 memory, two for CD8 naive, and one for CD8 memory. Between about 0.94 and 8.9 billion PBMCs per donor were obtained by leukapheresis. To estimate repertoire size and how much clonotypes are shared between individuals, the study performed deep sequencing of blood TCR repertoires from roughly five healthy adults. Libraries were prepared and TCR repertoires were sequenced by different laboratories using diverse techniques, in order to increase sequencing depth and limit assay-specific biases. Points the paper makes about the study in general: Rarefaction of sorted-subset datasets indicated incomplete sequencing despite the large sequencing depth. The small number of donors limited the genetic and exposure-history diversity represented. When a handful of donors were compared, the shared fraction of clonotypes was 5% to 6.5% for naive CD4, approximately 3.5% for naive CD8, 2% to 2.5% for memory CD4, and 0.3% to 0.5% for memory CD8. Pairwise subsampling indicated that sequencing depth was expected to affect the degree of clonotype sharing among donors. Higher generation probabilities were observed for clonotypes shared by all four sorted-subset donors than for non-shared clonotypes. Only blood was sampled, and tissue TCR repertoires likely differ from those in blood. Naive subsets generally had larger estimated clonotype richness than memory subsets.

Using the deep immunoSEQ assay, TCR CDR3 regions were amplified from genomic DNA by multiplex PCR. Extracted genomic DNA from each cell subset was spread evenly across all wells of several immunoSEQ 96-well plates, with each plate serving as a replicate. For sorted subsets, approximately 210 ng of genomic DNA, equivalent to around 30,000 T cell genomes, went into each replicate PCR. The purified libraries were quantified using a Qubit 3.0 fluorometer, sized with a Bioanalyzer 2100, and then quantified again using the KAPA Library Quantification kit. Every immunoSEQ 96-well plate was sequenced on a separate single-read 150-cycle Illumina NextSeq 550 flow cell. The paper's data handling went like this. Because the immunoSEQ output held only junctional sequences and lacked quality scores, the filtering could not match the filtering applied to full-length reads. To assign V/J genes and CDR3, sequences were annotated against IMGT germline references using PyIR, a Python wrapper for IgBLAST v1.9. Any read was removed if the V/J assignment was weak (E-value above 1e-6), the CDR3 was missing, or the read contained stop codons, out-of-frame junctions, or ambiguous translated residues. V3J clonotypes were defined as sequences sharing an identical inferred V gene, J gene, and CDR3 amino acid sequence. To compute the percentage overlap between repertoires, the number of shared unique clonotypes was divided by the size of the smaller repertoire. RTK rarefaction, the Chao1 estimator, and Recon v2.1 estimates of unobserved clonotypes were used to assess repertoire richness. Generation probabilities were computed with OLGA for all TCRbeta clonotypes obtained by the gDNA method from several donors. Here the immuneACCESS table is served through TCRdb, limited to in-frame sequences with V and J called. Missing clones are a known gap in these copies; in checked studies unresolved V genes cover under half, and the rest lacks a known reason. V and J calls plus clone size are reproduced from that table; the DNA served to infer D and trimming. For this sample there are some 980,000 clones; more than 75% appear just once. The top ten constitute about 1.5% of the sample.

In the germline V gene, CDR1 corresponds to MNHNS and CDR2 to SASEGT. At the junction V is shortened by 5 bases and J by 4 bases, with 18 bases in between. The CDR3 runs 15 residues from the cysteine to the phenylalanine. CDR3 DNA is the only sequence kept; it has 45 bases, read in frame from the first base. The donors were healthy, HIV-negative adults who had no recently reported acute infections or vaccinations. All donors were Caucasian adults living in Nashville, Tennessee, USA. CD4+ T cells were enriched by magnetic negative selection, after which naive cells were positively selected on CD45RA and the negative fraction was taken as the memory subset. Blood was collected by leukapheresis, and PBMCs were isolated by Ficoll-Histopaque density gradient centrifugation and then cryopreserved in liquid nitrogen vapor phase. Purity and quantity of every magnetically sorted T cell population were checked by analytical flow cytometry. From each sorted fraction, genomic DNA was isolated and quantified by UV absorbance on a Nanodrop 2000c.

As for this clone: Its antigen has not been determined. No qualities accompany the bases; no much larger clone lies one base away.

This chain joins TRBV6-1 to TRBJ2-7, with the D gene uncertain. The material sequenced was memory CD4+ T cells sorted from blood. The cell subset or site label on this specimen signifies: CD45RA-negative fraction. This TCR was sampled from a man younger than 30 in good health. This receptor has the CDR3 CASSLTGNDLYEQYF. Here is the DNA: TGTGCCAGCAGTCTGACCGGAAACGACCTATACGAGCAGTACTTC.